A selection of T cell receptor beta chains follows, all from one sample in a study of blood T cell repertoires in COVID-19. Profiling relied on immunoSEQ multiplex PCR, and the TCRdb table lists in-frame clones only, not all of them. The data hold under 500,000 clones, with roughly 85% observed a single time. Sequenced material: PBMCs or T cells enriched from blood (not recorded which). The receptors originated from a young woman with acute COVID-19. Both conserved end residues are part of each CDR3. D genes are given only for firm matches. The listing skips clone size in some rows; elsewhere it reads once, few, many or a size class.

CDR3aa | CDR3nt | j_gene | v_gene | abundance | d_gene
CASSKQGSGELFF | TGTGCCAGCAGCAAACAGGGGTCCGGGGAGCTGTTTTTT | TRBJ2-2 | TRBV7-3 | once | TRBD1
CASSQDRAGLDGELFF | TGTGCCAGCAGCCAAGATAGAGCAGGGTTGGACGGGGAGCTGTTTTTT | TRBJ2-2 | TRBV4-2 | NA | NA
CASSVRGEDYGYTF | TGTGCCAGCAGCGTACGGGGGGAGGACTATGGCTACACCTTC | TRBJ1-2 | TRBV9 | NA | NA
CASSQGRVRDAGANVLTF | TGCGCCAGCAGCCAAGGGAGAGTGCGGGACGCTGGGGCCAACGTCCTGACTTTC | TRBJ2-6 | TRBV4-1 | NA | NA
CASSQLPDRGSEAFF | TGTGCCAGCAGCCAACTCCCCGACAGGGGCAGTGAAGCTTTCTTT | TRBJ1-1 | TRBV4-2 | NA | TRBD1
CASSLVGDPSYNEQFF | TGCGCCAGCAGCTTGGTCGGGGATCCCTCCTACAATGAGCAGTTCTTC | TRBJ2-1 | TRBV5-1 | NA | NA
CAWSGTNYEQYF | TGTGCCTGGAGCGGGACAAACTACGAGCAGTACTTC | TRBJ2-7 | TRBV30 | NA | NA
CAISEGQGNSYEQYF | TGTGCCATCAGTGAGGGACAGGGTAACTCCTACGAGCAGTACTTC | TRBJ2-7 | TRBV10-3 | NA | TRBD1
CASSYGRPGNSPLHF | TGTGCCAGCAGCTATGGTAGACCGGGGAATTCACCCCTCCACTTT | TRBJ1-6 | TRBV5-4 | NA | NA
CASSSAGGFSYNEQFF | TGTGCCAGCAGTTCAGCGGGAGGCTTCTCCTACAATGAGCAGTTCTTC | TRBJ2-1 | TRBV7-2 | NA | TRBD2
CASSWTPTHTGANEKLFF | TGTGCCAGCAGCTGGACCCCAACTCATACAGGGGCTAATGAAAAACTGTTTTTT | TRBJ1-4 | TRBV28 | NA | TRBD1
CASSLGGANTGELFF | TGTGCCAGCAGCTTAGGGGGGGCGAACACCGGGGAGCTGTTTTTT | TRBJ2-2 | TRBV7-6 | NA | NA
CASSLLAGYGYTF | TGCGCCAGCAGCTTACTCGCCGGCTATGGCTACACCTTC | TRBJ1-2 | TRBV5-1 | NA | NA
CASSEEGVNQPQHF | TGTGCCAGCAGTGAAGAGGGGGTGAATCAGCCCCAGCATTTT | TRBJ1-5 | TRBV25-1 | NA | NA
CASSLNRVETQYF | TGTGCCAGCAGTTTAAACAGGGTGGAGACCCAGTACTTC | TRBJ2-5 | TRBV27 | NA | NA
CSVDILSTGELFF | TGCAGCGTTGATATTCTGAGCACCGGGGAGCTGTTTTTT | TRBJ2-2 | TRBV29-1 | NA | NA
CSAADRGPFEQYF | TGCAGCGCCGCGGACAGGGGGCCGTTCGAGCAGTACTTC | TRBJ2-7 | TRBV29-1 | NA | TRBD1
CATSDQRNSYEQYF | TGTGCCACCAGTGATCAGCGGAACTCCTACGAGCAGTACTTC | TRBJ2-7 | TRBV24-1 | NA | NA
CASSLEGQLNQPQHF | TGTGCCAGCAGCTTGGAAGGACAGCTCAATCAGCCCCAGCATTTT | TRBJ1-5 | TRBV7-8 | NA | NA
CATHRGGDEKLFF | TGTGCCACCCACAGGGGGGGGGATGAAAAACTGTTTTTT | TRBJ1-4 | TRBV3-1/TRBV3-2 | NA | TRBD1
CASSVTTGGVAIQGANVLTF | TGTGCCAGCAGCGTAACCACAGGGGGTGTGGCGATACAAGGGGCCAACGTCCTGACTTTC | TRBJ2-6 | TRBV9 | NA | TRBD1
CASSIRLFRTGVLQPQHF | TGTGCCAGTAGTATCCGGTTATTCCGGACAGGGGTCCTTCAGCCCCAGCATTTT | TRBJ1-5 | TRBV19 | NA | TRBD1
CASSQGKQKTGYTF | TGTGCCAGCAGCCAAGGTAAACAGAAAACCGGCTACACCTTC | TRBJ1-2 | TRBV3-1/TRBV3-2 | NA | NA
CASSQDGTRPFTDTQYF | TGCGCCAGCAGCCAAGATGGGACTAGGCCTTTCACAGATACGCAGTATTTT | TRBJ2-3 | TRBV4-3 | NA | TRBD2
CASSQGARNYGYTF | TGTGCCAGCAGCCAAGGAGCCAGGAACTATGGCTACACCTTC | TRBJ1-2 | TRBV3-1/TRBV3-2 | NA | NA
CASSQNGLAYNEQFF | TGCGCCAGCAGCCAAAACGGACTAGCCTACAATGAGCAGTTCTTC | TRBJ2-1 | TRBV4-3 | once | TRBD2
CASSIRGRGLDEQFF | TGTGCCAGTAGTATTAGAGGCAGGGGGCTAGATGAGCAGTTCTTC | TRBJ2-1 | TRBV19 | NA | TRBD1
CASSQERGGDTQYF | TGTGCCAGCAGCCAAGAAAGAGGGGGAGATACGCAGTATTTT | TRBJ2-3 | TRBV14 | NA | NA
CASSTRGWGTEAFF | TGTGCCAGCAGTACCAGGGGTTGGGGCACTGAAGCTTTCTTT | TRBJ1-1 | TRBV28 | few | NA
CASSESTGKGYTF | TGCGCCAGCAGTGAGAGCACAGGGAAAGGCTACACCTTC | TRBJ1-2 | TRBV10-2 | NA | NA
CASSEGVNIQYF | TGTGCCAGCAGCGAGGGGGTAAACATTCAGTACTTC | TRBJ2-4 | TRBV2 | once | NA
CASSLLREGSPLHF | TGTGCCAGCAGCTTATTGAGGGAGGGGTCACCCCTCCACTTT | TRBJ1-6 | TRBV7-9 | once | NA